The entry that follows covers one TCR beta chain sequence. This entry comes from a study of blood T cell repertoires in COVID-19. Study overall: COVID-19 samples, acute and convalescent, were from the United States, Italy and Spain. T cells, B-cell-depleted T cells, or PBMCs provided the cDNA or gDNA that served as material.

This CDR3 contains 17 residues. V gave up 4 bases and J gave up 0 bases; unmatched junction bases: 9. Germline V gene data show CDR1 as MNHEY and CDR2 as SMNVEV (reference sequence). Under the authors' procedure: For nucleated cells, counts were estimated from reference gene primer amplification. Libraries were prepared by immunoSEQ multiplex PCR; TCRdb keeps only in-frame clonotypes and omits some of them. V and J calls and clone size are as listed in that table; D and trimming were resolved from the DNA. The table shows 70,000 to 85,000 clones, with 80% to 90% occurring only once. Sequenced input: peripheral blood. The clonotype was recovered from a man aged 80 or over with active or convalescent COVID-19. This chain connects TRBV27 to TRBJ1-3, with 7 bases matching TRBD1. The CDR3 is CASSSRQGRASGNTIYF. CDR3 DNA: TGTGCCAGCAGTTCCCGACAGGGCAGAGCCTCTGGAAACACCATATATTTT.